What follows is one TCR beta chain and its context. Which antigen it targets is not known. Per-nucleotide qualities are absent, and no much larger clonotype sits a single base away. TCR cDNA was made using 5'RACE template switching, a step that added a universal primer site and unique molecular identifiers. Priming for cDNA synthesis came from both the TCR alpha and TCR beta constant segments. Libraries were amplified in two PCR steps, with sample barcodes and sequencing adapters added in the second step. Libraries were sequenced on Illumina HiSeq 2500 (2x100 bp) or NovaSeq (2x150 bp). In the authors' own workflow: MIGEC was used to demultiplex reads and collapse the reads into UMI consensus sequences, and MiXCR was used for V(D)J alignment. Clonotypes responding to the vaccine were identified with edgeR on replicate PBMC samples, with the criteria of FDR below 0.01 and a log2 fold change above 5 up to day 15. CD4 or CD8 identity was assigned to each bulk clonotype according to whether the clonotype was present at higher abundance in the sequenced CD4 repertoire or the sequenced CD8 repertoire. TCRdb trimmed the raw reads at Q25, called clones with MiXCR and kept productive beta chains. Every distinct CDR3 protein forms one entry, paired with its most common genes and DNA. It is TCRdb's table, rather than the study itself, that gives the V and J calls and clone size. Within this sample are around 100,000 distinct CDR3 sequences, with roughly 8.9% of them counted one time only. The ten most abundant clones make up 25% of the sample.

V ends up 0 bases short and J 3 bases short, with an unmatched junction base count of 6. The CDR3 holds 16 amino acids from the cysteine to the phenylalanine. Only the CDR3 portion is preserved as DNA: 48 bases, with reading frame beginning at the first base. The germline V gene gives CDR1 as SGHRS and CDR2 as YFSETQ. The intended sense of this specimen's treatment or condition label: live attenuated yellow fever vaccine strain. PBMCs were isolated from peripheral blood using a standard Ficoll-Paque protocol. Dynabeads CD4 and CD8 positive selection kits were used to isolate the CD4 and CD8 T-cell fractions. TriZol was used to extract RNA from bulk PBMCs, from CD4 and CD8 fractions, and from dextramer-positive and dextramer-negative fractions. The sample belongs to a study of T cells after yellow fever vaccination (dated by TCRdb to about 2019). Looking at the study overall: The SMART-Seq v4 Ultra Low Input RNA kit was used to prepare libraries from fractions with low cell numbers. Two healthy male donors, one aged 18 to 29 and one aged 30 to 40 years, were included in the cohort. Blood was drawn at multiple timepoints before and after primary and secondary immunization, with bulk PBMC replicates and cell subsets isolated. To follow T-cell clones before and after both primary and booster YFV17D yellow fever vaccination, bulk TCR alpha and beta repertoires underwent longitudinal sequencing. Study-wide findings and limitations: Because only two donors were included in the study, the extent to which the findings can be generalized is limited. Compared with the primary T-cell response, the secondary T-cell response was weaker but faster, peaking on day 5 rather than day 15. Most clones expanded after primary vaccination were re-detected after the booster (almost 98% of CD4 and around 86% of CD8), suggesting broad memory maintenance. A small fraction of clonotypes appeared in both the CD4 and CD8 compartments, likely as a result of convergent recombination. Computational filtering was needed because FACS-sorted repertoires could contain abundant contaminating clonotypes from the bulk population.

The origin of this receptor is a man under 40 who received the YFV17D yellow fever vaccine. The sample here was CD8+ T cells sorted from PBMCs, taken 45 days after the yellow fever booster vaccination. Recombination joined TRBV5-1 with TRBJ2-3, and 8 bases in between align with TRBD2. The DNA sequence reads TGCGCCAGCAGCTTGGATCTCGGCGGGGGGACAGATACGCAGTATTTT. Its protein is CASSLDLGGGTDTQYF.